This TCR beta chain was captured by sequencing in a study of Graves' ophthalmopathy and Graves' hyperthyroidism. For the study at large: The collection of peripheral blood took place at initial diagnosis, before any treatment. Findings and limits, study-wide: Ophthalmopathy progression cases were predicted by the model with approximately 66% sensitivity and 72.22% specificity.

The CDR3 covers 13 residues. Germline-derived CDR1 and CDR2 are LNHDA and SQIVND (reference sequence). Between the trimmed V and J ends, which lost 5 bases and 8 bases, there was a span of 10 bases. Amplification targeted the TCR beta CDR3 regions, with RNA transcripts as the source material. The first round was an RT-PCR with HTBI primers, and the second round was a multiplex PCR. One entry per CDR3 protein, called by TCRdb with MiXCR from the multiplex PCR reads. This sample has 150,000 to 200,000 distinct CDR3 sequences; 30% to 45% occur once, and the top ten carry under 7%. Comment on this clonotype: Its antigen is not known.

Specimen: peripheral blood. The sequence was obtained from a woman aged 40-49 years with Graves' ophthalmopathy. The gene calls are TRBV19 and TRBJ1-6; unclear D gene. DNA for the CDR3: TGTGCCAGTAGTTCCAGCTACTATTCACCCCTCCACTTT. Residues: CASSSSYYSPLHF.